The present TCR beta chain was sequenced within a study of T cell responses to AZD1222 COVID-19 vaccine. Trimming at V came to 4 bases and at J to 4 bases, leaving 7 bases not matched to a gene. Germline V CDR1 and CDR2: LGHNA, YSLEER. CDR3 length: 16 residues. Comment on this clone: Its antigen is unknown.

The study's findings and limits: Spike was spanned by vaccine-associated CD4 TCRs, with dominance at 160-218 and 743-854. Scientists sampled the repertoires only once the peak T cell response had passed. Two AZD1222 administrations were followed by greater Spike-specific TCR breadth and depth.

Some clones are missing from TCRdb's copy, which holds only in-frame ones; the method was immunoSEQ multiplex PCR. The sample yields more than 65,000 clones, roughly 85% seen once. The chain recombines TRBV4-3 with TRBJ2-3; the match to TRBD2 covers 11 bases. The material sequenced was peripheral blood, taken 28 days after the second AZD1222 dose. The receptor was derived from an adult who received the AZD1222 COVID-19 vaccine. The CDR3 region is CASSRTTSGGADTQYF. The CDR3, as DNA: TGCGCCAGCAGCCGTACCACTAGCGGGGGCGCAGATACGCAGTATTTT.